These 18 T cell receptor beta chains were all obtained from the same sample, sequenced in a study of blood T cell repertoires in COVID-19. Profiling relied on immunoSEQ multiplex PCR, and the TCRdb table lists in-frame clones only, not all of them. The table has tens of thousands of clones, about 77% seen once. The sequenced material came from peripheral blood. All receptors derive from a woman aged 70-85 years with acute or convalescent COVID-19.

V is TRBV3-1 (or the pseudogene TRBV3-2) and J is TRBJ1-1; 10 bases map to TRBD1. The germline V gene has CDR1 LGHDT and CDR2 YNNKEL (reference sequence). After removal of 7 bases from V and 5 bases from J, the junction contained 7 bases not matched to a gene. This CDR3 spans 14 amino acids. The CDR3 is CASTETGGRTEAFF. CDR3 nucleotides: TGTGCCAGCACCGAGACAGGGGGCCGGACTGAAGCTTTCTTT.

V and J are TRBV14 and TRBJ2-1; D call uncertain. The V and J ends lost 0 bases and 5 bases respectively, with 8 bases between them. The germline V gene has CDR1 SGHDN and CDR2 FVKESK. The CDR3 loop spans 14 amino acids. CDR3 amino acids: CASSQEWRNNEQFF. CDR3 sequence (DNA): TGTGCCAGCAGCCAAGAGTGGAGAAACAATGAGCAGTTCTTC.

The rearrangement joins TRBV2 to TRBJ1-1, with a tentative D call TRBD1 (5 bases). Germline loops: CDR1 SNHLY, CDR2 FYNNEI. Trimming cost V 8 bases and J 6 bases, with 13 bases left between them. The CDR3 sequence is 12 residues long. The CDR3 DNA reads TGTGCCAGCCAGGGCCTAAGCGCTGAAGCTTTCTTT. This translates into CASQGLSAEAFF.

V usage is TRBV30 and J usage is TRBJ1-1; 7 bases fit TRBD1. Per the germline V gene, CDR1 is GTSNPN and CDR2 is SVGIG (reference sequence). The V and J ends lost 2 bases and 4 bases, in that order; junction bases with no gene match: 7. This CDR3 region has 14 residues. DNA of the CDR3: TGTGCCTGGAGTCAGGGGCAGGGGGGCACTGAAGCTTTCTTT. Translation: CAWSQGQGGTEAFF.

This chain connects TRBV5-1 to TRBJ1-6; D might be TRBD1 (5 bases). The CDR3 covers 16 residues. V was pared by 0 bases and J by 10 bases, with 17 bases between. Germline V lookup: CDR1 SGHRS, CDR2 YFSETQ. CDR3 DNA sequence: TGCGCCAGCAGCTTGGCCAGGGCTGCGTTGGGGTCACCCCTCCACTTT. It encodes CASSLARAALGSPLHF.

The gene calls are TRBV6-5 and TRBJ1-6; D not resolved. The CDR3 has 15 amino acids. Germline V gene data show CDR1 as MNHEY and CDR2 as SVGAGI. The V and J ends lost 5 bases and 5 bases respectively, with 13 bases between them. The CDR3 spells CASSLDRVDNSPLHF. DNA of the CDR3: TGTGCCAGCAGTCTGGATCGGGTGGATAATTCACCCCTCCACTTT.

The chain's CDR3 is CASRDRNTNYGYTF. The CDR3 bases are TGTGCCAGCAGGGACAGGAATACGAACTATGGCTACACCTTC. The chain carries TRBV2 and TRBJ1-2, with TRBD1 identical over 7 bases. Trimming removed 6 bases from V and 2 bases from J; junction bases left unmatched: 6. The CDR3 has 14 amino acids. Germline CDR1 reads SNHLY; CDR2 reads FYNNEI.

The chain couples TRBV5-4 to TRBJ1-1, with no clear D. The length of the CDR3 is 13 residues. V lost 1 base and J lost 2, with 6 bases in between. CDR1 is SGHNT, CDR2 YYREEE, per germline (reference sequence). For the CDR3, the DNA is TGTGCCAGCAGCTTGATCTCCAACACTGAAGCTTTCTTT. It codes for CASSLISNTEAFF.

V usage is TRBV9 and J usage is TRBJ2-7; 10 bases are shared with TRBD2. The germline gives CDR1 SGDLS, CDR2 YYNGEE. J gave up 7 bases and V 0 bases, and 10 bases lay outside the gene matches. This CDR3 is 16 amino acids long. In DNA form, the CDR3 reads TGTGCCAGCAGCGTAGGCCTAGCGGGGGACCTACGAGAGCAGTACTTC. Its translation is CASSVGLAGDLREQYF.

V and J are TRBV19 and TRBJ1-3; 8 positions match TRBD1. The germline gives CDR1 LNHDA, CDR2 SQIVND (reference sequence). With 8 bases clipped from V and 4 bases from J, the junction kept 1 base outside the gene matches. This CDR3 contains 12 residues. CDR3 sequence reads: CASGQGGNTIYF. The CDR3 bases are TGTGCCAGTGGACAGGGCGGAAACACCATATATTTT.

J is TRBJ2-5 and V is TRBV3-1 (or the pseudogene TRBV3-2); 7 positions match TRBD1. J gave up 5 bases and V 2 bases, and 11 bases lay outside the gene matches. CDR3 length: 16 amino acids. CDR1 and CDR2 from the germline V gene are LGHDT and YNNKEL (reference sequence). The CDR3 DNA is TGTGCCAGCAGCCAAAGTGGACCGACAGGGCAGGAGACCCAGTACTTC. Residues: CASSQSGPTGQETQYF.

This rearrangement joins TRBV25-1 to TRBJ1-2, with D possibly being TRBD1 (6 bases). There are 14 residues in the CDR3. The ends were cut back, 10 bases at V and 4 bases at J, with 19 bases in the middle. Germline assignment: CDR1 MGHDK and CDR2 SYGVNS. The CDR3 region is CATGGRGGGYGYTF. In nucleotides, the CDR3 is TGTGCCACCGGGGGGAGAGGAGGGGGCTATGGCTACACCTTC.

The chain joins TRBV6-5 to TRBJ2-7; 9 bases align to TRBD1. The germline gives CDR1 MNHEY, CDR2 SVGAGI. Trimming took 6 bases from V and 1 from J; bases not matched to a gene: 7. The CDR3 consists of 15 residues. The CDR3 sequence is CASSAGQGVSYEQYF. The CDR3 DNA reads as TGTGCCAGCAGCGCGGGACAGGGCGTATCCTACGAGCAGTACTTC.

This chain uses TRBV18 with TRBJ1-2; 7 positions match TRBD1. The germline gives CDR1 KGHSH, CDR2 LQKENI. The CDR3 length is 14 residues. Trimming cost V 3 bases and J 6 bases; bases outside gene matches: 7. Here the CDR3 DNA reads TGTGCCAGCTCACCGGTTGACAGGGAAGATGGCTACACCTTC. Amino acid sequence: CASSPVDREDGYTF.

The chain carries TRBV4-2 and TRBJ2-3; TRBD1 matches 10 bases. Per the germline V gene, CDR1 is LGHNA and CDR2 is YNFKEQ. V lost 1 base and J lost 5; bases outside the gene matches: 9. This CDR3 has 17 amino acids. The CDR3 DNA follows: TGTGCCAGCAGCCAAGCCGGGACAGGGGATGTGGGAGATACGCAGTATTTT. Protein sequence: CASSQAGTGDVGDTQYF.

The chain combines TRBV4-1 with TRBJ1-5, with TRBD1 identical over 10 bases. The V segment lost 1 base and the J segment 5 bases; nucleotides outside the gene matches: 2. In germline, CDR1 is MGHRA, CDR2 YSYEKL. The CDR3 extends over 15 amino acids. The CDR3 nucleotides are TGCGCCAGCAGCCAAGGGGACAGGGGATATCAGCCCCAGCATTTT. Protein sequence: CASSQGDRGYQPQHF.

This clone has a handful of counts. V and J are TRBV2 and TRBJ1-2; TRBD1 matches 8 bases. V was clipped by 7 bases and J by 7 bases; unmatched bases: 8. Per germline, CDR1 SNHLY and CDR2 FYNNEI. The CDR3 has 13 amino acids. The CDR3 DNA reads TGTGCCAGCATCCTGGACAGGGAGGGTGGCTACACCTTC. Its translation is CASILDREGGYTF.

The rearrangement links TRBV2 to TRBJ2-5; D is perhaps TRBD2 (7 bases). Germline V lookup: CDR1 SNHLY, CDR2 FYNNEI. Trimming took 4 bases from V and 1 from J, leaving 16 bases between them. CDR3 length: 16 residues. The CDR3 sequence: CASSGGGGASQETQYF. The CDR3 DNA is TGTGCCAGCAGTGGGGGAGGGGGGGCTTCCCAAGAGACCCAGTACTTC.